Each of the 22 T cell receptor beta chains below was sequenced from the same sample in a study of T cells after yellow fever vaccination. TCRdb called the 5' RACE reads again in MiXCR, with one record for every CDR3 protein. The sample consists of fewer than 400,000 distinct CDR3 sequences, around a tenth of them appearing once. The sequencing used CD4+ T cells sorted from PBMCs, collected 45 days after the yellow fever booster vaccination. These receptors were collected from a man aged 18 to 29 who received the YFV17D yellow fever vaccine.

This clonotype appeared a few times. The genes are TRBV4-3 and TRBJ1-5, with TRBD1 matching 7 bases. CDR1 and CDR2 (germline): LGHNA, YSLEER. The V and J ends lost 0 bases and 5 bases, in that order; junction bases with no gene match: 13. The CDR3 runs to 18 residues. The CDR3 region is CASSQDHPRGERDQPQHF. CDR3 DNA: TGCGCCAGCAGCCAAGATCACCCCAGGGGGGAGAGGGATCAGCCCCAGCATTTT.

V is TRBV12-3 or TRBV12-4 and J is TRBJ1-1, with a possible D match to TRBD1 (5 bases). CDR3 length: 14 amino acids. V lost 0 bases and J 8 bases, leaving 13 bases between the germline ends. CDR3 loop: CASSLAWGREEAFF. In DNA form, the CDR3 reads TGTGCCAGCAGTTTAGCGTGGGGGAGAGAAGAAGCTTTCTTT.

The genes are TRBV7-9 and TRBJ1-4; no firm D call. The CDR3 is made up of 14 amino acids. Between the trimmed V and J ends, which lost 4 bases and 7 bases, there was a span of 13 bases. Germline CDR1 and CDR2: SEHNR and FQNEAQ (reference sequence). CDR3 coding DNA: TGTGCCAGCAGCTCGAGTAGGAAAAGTGAAAAACTGTTTTTT. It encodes CASSSSRKSEKLFF.

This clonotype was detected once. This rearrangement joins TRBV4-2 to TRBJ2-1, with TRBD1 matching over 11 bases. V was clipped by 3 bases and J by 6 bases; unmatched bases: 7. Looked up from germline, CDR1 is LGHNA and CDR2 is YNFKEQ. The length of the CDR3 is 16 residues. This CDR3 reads CASSHPDRGRCNEQFF. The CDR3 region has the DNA TGTGCCAGCAGCCACCCGGACAGGGGGCGATGCAATGAGCAGTTCTTC.

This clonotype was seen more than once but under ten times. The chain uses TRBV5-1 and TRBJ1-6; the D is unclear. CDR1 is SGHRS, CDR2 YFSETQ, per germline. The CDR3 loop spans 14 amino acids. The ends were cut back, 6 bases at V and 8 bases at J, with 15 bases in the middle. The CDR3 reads CASTSGEDHSPLHF. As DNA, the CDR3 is TGCGCCAGCACATCCGGGGAGGACCATTCACCCCTCCACTTT.

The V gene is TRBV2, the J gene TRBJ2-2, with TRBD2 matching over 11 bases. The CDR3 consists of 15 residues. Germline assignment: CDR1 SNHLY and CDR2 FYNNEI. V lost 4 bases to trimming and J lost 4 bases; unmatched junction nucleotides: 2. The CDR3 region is CASSGTSGRTGELFF. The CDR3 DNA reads TGTGCCAGCAGTGGGACTAGCGGGCGCACCGGGGAGCTGTTTTTT. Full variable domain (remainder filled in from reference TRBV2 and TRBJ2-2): EPEVTQTPSHQVTQMGQEVILRCVPISNHLYFYWYRQILGQKVEFLVSFYNNEISEKSEIFDDQFSVERPDGSNFTLKIRSTKLEDSAMYFCASSGTSGRTGELFFGEGSRLTVL.

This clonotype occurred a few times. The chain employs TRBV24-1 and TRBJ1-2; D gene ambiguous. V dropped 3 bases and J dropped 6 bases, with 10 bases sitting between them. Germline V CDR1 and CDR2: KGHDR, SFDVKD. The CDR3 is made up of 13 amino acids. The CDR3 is CATSDRTDDGYTF. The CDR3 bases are TGTGCCACCAGTGATAGGACGGATGATGGCTACACCTTC.

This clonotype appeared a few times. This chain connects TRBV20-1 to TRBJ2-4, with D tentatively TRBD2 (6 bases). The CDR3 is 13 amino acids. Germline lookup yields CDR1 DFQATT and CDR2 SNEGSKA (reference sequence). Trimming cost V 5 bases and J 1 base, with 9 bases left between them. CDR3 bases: TGCAGTGCTGGGGGGACCGCCAAAAACATTCAGTACTTC. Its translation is CSAGGTAKNIQYF.

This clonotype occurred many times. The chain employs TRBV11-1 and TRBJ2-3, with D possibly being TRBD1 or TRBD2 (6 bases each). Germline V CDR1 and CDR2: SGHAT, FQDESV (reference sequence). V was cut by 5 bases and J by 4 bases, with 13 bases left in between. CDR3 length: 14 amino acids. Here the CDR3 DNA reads TGTGCCAGCAGCGCGAACGGGGGCCCAGATACGCAGTATTTT. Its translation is CASSANGGPDTQYF.

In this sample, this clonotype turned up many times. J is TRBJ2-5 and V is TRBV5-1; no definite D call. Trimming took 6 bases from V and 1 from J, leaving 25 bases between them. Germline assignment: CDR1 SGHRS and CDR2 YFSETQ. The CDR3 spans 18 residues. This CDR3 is CASILLSKNPKTQETQYF. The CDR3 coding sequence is TGCGCCAGCATCCTACTGTCCAAGAATCCCAAAACCCAAGAGACCCAGTACTTC.

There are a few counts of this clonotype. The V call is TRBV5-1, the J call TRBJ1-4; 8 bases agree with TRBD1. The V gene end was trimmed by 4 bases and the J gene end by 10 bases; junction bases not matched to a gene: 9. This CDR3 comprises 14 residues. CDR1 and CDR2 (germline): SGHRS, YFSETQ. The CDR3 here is CASSPGQGQGKLFF. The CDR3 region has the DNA TGCGCCAGCAGCCCCGGACAGGGCCAGGGAAAACTGTTTTTT.

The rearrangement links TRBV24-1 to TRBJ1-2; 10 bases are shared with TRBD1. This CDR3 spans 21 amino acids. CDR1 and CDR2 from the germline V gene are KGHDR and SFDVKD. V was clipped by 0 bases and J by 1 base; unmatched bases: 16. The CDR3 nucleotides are TGTGCCACCAGTGATTTGTTCCTCCTAGGTCAGGGGGACAGGGGTAACTATGGCTACACCTTC. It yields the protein CATSDLFLLGQGDRGNYGYTF.

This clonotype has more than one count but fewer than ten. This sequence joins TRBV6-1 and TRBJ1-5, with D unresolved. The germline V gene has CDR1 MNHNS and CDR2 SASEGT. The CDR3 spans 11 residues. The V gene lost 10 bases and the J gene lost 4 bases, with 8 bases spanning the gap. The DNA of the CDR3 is TGTGCCACCAGAGAGAATCAGCCCCAGCATTTT. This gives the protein CATRENQPQHF.

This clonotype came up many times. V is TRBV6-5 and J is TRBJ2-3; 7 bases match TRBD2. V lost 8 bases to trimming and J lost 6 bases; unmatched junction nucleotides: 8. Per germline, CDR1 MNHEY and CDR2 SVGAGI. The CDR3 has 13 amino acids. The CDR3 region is CASGDYKSDTQYF. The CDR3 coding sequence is TGTGCCAGCGGGGACTATAAAAGCGATACGCAGTATTTT.

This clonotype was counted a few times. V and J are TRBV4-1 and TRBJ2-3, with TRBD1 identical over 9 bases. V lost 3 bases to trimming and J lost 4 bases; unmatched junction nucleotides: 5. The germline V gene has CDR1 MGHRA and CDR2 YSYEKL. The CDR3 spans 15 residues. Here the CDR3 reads CASSQGQGGSDTQYF. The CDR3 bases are TGCGCCAGCAGCCAGGGACAGGGAGGTTCAGATACGCAGTATTTT.

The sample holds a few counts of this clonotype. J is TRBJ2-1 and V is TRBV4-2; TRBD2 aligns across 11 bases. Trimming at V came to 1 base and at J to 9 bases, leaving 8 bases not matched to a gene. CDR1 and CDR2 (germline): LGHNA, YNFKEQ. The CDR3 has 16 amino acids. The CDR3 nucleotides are TGTGCCAGCAGCCAAGTCGGTAGCGGGGGGGCGGTTGAGCAGTTCTTC. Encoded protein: CASSQVGSGGAVEQFF.

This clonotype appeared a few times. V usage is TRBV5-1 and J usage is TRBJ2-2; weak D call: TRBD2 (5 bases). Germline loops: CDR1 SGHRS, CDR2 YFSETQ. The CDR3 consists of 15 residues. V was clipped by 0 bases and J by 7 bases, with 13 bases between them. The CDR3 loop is CASSLELYGVGELFF. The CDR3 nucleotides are TGCGCCAGCAGCTTGGAATTGTACGGGGTCGGGGAGCTGTTTTTT.

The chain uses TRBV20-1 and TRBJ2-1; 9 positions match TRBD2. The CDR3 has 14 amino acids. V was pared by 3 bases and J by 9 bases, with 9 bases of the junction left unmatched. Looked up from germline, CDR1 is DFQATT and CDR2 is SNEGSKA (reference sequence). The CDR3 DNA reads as TGCAGTGCTAGGACGGGCGGGGGGGCCCGTGAGCAGTTCTTC. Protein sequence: CSARTGGGAREQFF.

The CDR3 reads CASSYRVGYEQYV. The CDR3 DNA reads TGTGCCAGCAGTTACAGGGTAGGGTACGAGCAGTACGTC. This sequence joins TRBV6-5 and TRBJ2-7, with no clear D. V was cut by 2 bases and J by 4 bases, with 9 bases left in between. Germline V lookup: CDR1 MNHEY, CDR2 SVGAGI. There are 13 residues in the CDR3.

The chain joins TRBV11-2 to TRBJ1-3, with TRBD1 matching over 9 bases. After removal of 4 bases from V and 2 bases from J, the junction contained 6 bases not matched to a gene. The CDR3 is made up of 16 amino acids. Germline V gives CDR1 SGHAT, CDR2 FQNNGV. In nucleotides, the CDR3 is TGTGCCAGCAGCTCGCTAGGACAGGGGACTGGAAACACCATATATTTT. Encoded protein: CASSSLGQGTGNTIYF.

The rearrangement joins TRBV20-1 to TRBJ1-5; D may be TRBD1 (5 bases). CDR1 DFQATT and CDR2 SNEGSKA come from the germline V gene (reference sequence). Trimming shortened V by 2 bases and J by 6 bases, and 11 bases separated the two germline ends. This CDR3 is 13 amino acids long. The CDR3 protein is CSARRGVGQPQHF. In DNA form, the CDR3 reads TGCAGTGCTAGAAGGGGAGTCGGTCAGCCCCAGCATTTT.

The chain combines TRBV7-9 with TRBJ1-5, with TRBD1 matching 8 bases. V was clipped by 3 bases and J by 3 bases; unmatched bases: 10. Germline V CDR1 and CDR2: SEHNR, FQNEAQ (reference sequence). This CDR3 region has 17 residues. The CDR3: CASSFLNPDRANQPQHF. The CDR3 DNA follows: TGTGCCAGCAGCTTTCTCAACCCGGACAGGGCCAATCAGCCCCAGCATTTT.